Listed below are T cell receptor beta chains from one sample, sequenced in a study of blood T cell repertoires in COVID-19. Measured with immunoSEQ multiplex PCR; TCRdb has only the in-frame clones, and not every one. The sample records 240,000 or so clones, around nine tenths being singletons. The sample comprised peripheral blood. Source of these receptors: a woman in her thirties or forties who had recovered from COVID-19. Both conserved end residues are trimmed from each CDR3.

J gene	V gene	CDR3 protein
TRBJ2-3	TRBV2	ASRAGGADTQY
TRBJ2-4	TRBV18	ASSPYRGRGNIQY
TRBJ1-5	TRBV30	AWSVPRGYGNQPQH
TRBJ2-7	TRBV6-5	ASSYSLAVYEQY
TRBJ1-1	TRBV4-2	ASSQDRGRTEAF
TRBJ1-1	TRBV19	ASSMEGRTEAF
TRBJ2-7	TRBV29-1	SVEGGLAGGPGQY
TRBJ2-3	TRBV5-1	ASSLLSGASTDTQY
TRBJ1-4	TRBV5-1	ASRGPDSDGKLF
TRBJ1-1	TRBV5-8	ASSKGQGWDTEAF
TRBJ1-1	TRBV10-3	AISERGLNTEAF
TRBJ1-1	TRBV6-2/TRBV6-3	ASSPTGTGVVNTEAF
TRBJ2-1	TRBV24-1	ATSDLEWGTYNEQF
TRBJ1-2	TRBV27	ASSPGGWGYGYT
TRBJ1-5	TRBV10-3	AITTGQGDQPQH
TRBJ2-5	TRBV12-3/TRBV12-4	ASSLYGGETQY
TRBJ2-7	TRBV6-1	ASSEAGGSPQY
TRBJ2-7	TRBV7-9	ASSSHGGEQY
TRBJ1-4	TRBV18	ASSREVGEKLF
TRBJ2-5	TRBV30	AWGLAGGGAQY
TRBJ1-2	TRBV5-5	ASSFGDLGQWNT
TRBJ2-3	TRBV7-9	ASSLEAGGPADTQY
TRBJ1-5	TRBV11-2	ASSLGQGYQPQH
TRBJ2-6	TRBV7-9	ASSPGPRGTGANVLT
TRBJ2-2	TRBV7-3	ASSAGLGDTGELF
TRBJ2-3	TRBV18	ASSQMGPGTPGQNTQY
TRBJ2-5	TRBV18	ASSRGSGVETQY
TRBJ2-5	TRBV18	ASSPSGFAY
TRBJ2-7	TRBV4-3	ASSQGVAYEQY
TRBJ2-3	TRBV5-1	ASSLGEGTDTQY
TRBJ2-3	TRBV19	ASSPRTSPTDTQY
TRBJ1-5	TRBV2	ASRDRDRNQPQH
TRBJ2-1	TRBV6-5	ASSYSASPYNEQF
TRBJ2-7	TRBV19	ASRAASGSHLSYEQY
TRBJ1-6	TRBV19	ASMALIRGNSPLH
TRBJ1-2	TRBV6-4	ASSDSTGSRGYT
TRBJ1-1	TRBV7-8	ASSRRQGTEAF
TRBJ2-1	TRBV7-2	ASSLAGGGNSYNEQF
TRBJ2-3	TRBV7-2	ASSPRRSAGGDTQY
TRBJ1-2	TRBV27	ASSDRDTAYGYT
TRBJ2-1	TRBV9	ASSPKGTSGSRDEQF
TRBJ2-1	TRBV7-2	ASSPLGSSYNEQF
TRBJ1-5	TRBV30	AWSVRAGFQPQH
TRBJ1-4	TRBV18	ASSPSQAQGSIIEKLF
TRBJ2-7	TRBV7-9	ASSLWGLSSYEQY
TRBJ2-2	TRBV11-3	ASSLGQGSGYDTGELF
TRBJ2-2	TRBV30	AWERDSLAGELF
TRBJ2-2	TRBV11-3	ASSPSGSAGTGELF
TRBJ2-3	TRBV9	ASSVGWREDPFSCTQY
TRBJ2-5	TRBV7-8	ASSLPLTGVETQY
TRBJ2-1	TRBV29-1	SVDPPPAGVSLSSYNEQF
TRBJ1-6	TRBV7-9	ASSLGSSYNSPLH
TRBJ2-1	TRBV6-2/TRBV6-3	ASSYVLAGDYNEQF
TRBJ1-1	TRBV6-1	ASSEGGPL
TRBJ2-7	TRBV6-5	ASSPGQVDYEQY
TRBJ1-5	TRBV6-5	ASSYSSSSNQPQH
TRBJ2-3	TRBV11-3	ASSPPTDTQY
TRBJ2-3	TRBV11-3	ASSRGLAGWDTQY